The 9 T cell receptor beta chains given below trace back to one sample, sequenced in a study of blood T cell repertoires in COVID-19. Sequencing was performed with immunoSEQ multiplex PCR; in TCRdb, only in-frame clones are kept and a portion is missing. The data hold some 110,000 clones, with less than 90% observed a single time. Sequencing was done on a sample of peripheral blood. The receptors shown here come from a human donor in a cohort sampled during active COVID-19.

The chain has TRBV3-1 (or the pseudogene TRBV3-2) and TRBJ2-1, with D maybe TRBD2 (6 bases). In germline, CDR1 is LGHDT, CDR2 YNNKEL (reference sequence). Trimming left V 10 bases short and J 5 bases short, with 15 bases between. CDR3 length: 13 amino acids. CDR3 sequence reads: CATRSRRDNEQFF. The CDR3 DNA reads TGTGCCACCAGGTCCAGGAGGGACAATGAGCAGTTCTTC.

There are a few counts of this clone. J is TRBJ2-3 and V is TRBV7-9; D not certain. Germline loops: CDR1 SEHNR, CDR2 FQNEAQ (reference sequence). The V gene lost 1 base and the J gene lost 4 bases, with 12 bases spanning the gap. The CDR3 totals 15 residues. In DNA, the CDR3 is TGTGCCAGCAGCTTAGTGTCAGAGGTCTCAGATACGCAGTATTTT. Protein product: CASSLVSEVSDTQYF.

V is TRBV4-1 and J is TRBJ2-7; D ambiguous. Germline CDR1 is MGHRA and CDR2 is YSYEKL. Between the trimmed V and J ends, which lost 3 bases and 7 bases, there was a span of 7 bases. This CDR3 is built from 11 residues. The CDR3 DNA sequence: TGCGCCAGCAGCCACAATAGAGAGCAGTACTTC. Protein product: CASSHNREQYF.

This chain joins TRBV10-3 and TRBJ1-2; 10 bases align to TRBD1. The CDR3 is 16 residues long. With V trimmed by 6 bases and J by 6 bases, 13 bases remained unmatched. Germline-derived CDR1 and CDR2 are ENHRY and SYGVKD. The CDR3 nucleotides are TGTGCCATCAGGGAATGGGGGACAGGGGAGTCGAATGGCTACACCTTC. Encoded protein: CAIREWGTGESNGYTF.

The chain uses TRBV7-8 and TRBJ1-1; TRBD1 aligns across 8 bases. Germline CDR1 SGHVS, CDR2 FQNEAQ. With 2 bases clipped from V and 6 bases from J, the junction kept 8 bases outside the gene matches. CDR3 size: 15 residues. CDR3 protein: CASSLSTTGASEAFF. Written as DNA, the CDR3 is TGTGCCAGCAGCTTATCGACGACAGGGGCGTCTGAAGCTTTCTTT.

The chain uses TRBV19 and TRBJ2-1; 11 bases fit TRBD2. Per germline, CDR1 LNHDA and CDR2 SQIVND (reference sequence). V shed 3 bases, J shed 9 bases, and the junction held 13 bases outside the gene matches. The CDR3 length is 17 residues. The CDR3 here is CASSIFHSGGARVEQFF. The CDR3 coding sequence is TGTGCCAGTAGTATTTTCCATAGCGGGGGGGCCCGTGTTGAGCAGTTCTTC. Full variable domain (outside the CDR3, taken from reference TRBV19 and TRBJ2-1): DGGITQSPKYLFRKEGQNVTLSCEQNLNHDAMYWYRQDPGQGLRLIYYSQIVNDFQKGDIAEGYSVSREKKESFPLTVTSAQKNPTAFYLCASSIFHSGGARVEQFFGPGTRLTVL.

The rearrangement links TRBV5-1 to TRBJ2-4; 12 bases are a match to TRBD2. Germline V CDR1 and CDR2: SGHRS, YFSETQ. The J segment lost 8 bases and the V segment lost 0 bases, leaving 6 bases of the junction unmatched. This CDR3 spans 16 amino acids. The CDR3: CASSLGLAGGFDIQYF. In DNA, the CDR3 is TGCGCCAGCAGCTTGGGCCTAGCGGGAGGGTTTGACATTCAGTACTTC.

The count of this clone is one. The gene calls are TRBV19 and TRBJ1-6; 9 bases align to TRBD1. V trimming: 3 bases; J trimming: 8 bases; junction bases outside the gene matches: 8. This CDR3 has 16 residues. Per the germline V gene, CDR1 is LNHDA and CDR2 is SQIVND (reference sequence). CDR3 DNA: TGTGCCAGTAGTATGTCCGGGACAGGGATAGATTCACCCCTCCACTTT. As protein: CASSMSGTGIDSPLHF.

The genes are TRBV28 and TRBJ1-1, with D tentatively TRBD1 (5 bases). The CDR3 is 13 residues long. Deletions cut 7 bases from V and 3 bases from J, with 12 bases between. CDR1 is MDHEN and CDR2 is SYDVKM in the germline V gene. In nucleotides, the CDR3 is TGTGCCAGCAATGGGGGACTAGACACTGAAGCTTTCTTT. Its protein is CASNGGLDTEAFF.